This T cell receptor (beta chain) was sequenced during a study of T cells after yellow fever vaccination. A remark on this clonotype: Its antigen is currently unknown.

Study-level points and caveats: A small share of clonotypes appeared in both CD4 and CD8 compartments.

Trimming left V 0 bases short and J 7 bases short, with 10 bases between. The CDR3 spans 13 residues. They built TCR cDNA with 5'RACE template switching, a step that put in a universal primer site and UMIs. TCRdb reprocessed the 5' RACE reads via MiXCR and lists one record per CDR3 protein. The table records about 350,000 distinct CDR3 sequences, roughly 11% of them present only once. The TCR sequence derives from a man between 18 and 35 years old who received the YFV17D yellow fever vaccine. The sample was PBMCs, taken on the day of the first yellow fever vaccination. The rearrangement uses TRBV12-3 or TRBV12-4 and TRBJ2-7, with D unclear. CDR3 loop: CASSLASPREQYF. The DNA for the CDR3 is TGTGCCAGCAGTTTAGCCTCCCCGAGGGAGCAGTACTTC.